One sample yielded the 28 T cell receptor delta chains listed below, sequenced in a study of gamma-delta T cells after stem cell transplantation. TCRdb reprocessed the RT-PCR reads through CATT. The data contain about 2,200 delta-chain clones, 2.5% to 3.5% of them singletons. Sequencing used gamma-delta T cells. These receptor sequences come from a human donor. It is not recorded whose cells these are; they may come from a transplant donor.

Concerning this clone itself: A much bigger clone sits one base away, suggesting this may be a read error. This same CDR3 is encoded by further DNA sequences in the sample. The V and J genes are TRDV2 and TRDJ1, with D perhaps matching TRDD3 (5 bases). The ends were cut back, 3 bases at V and 8 bases at J, with 15 bases in the middle. The CDR3 sequence is 13 residues long. Germline V CDR1 and CDR2: GEAIGNYY, EKD. The CDR3 region is CACDGLGDDKLIF. The CDR3 nucleotides are TGTGCCTGTGACGGTCTCGGGGACGACAAACTCATCTTT.

By share, this clone ranks as medium-sized. Other DNA variants within this sample encode the same CDR3. V usage is TRDV2 and J usage is TRDJ1, with D possibly TRDD3 on 5 matching bases. CDR3 size: 16 residues. The V and J ends lost 0 bases and 1 base respectively, with 14 bases between them. Germline CDR1 GEAIGNYY, CDR2 EKD. The CDR3 spells CACDTVGRTGTDKLIF. The CDR3 DNA is TGTGCCTGTGACACCGTCGGGCGCACTGGCACCGATAAACTCATCTTT.

In its sample, this clone ranks as medium-sized (0.01 to 0.1%). This rearrangement joins TRDV3 to TRDJ1; D unclear. This CDR3 is 11 amino acids long. Germline loops: CDR1 TVYSNPD, CDR2 GDNSRS (reference sequence). V was shortened by 2 bases and J by 4 bases, with 8 bases between the two germline ends. CDR3 nucleotides: TGTGCCTTTCCCCGGGACGATAAACTCATCTTT. It is translated as CAFPRDDKLIF.

This clone is medium-sized. This sample includes further DNA sequences coding for the same CDR3. The rearrangement joins TRDV1 to TRDJ1; D might be TRDD3 (5 bases). Trimming took off 2 bases at V and 7 bases at J, with 23 bases between the two ends. The CDR3 totals 17 residues. Germline V gene sequence: CDR1 TSWWSYY, CDR2 QGS. Here the CDR3 reads CALGERVSTGDASKLIF. CDR3 DNA sequence: TGTGCTCTTGGGGAAAGAGTCTCTACCGGGGACGCCTCTAAACTCATCTTT.

The V call is TRDV2, the J call TRDJ1; 8 nucleotides line up with TRDD3. J gave up 0 bases and V 0 bases, and 20 bases lay outside the gene matches. The CDR3 contains 21 residues. Looked up from germline, CDR1 is GEAIGNYY and CDR2 is EKD. The CDR3 nucleotides are TGTGCCTGTGACACCGTGCTCAAGTTGGACCCTGGGGGAGACAACACCGATAAACTCATCTTT. Amino acids: CACDTVLKLDPGGDNTDKLIF.

This clone counts as medium-sized. This chain uses TRDV2 with TRDJ1; 8 bases match TRDD3. V was pared by 4 bases and J by 0 bases, with 6 bases of the junction left unmatched. Germline loops: CDR1 GEAIGNYY, CDR2 EKD. The length of the CDR3 is 15 residues. This CDR3 is CACDILGEHTDKLIF. CDR3 DNA sequence: TGTGCCTGTGATATTCTGGGGGAACACACCGATAAACTCATCTTT.

This clone was found a few times. This chain uses TRDV2 with TRDJ2; TRDD3 matches 10 bases. This CDR3 region has 14 residues. From germline, CDR1 is GEAIGNYY and CDR2 EKD. V was clipped by 2 bases and J by 5 bases; unmatched bases: 1. In nucleotides, the CDR3 is TGTGCCTGTGACATACTGGGGGATACAGCACAACTCTTCTTT. Encoded protein: CACDILGDTAQLFF.

This clone came up a few times. TCRdb assigns this DNA the protein of a much larger clone, which departs from its translation at residue 15; this likely reflects a read error, and the protein shown comes from translating the DNA. V gene TRDV2 combines with J gene TRDJ2; D might be TRDD3 (6 bases). Germline CDR1 and CDR2: GEAIGNYY and EKD. This CDR3 region has 19 residues. The CDR3 protein is CACDTMGATATSLTVQLFF. The CDR3 coding sequence is TGTGCCTGTGACACCATGGGGGCCACCGCGACATCTTTGACAGTACAACTCTTCTTT.

This clone was detected a few times. One end of the junction is discordant with germline, which a read error may explain. This rearrangement joins TRDV2 to TRDJ1; 10 bases are a match to TRDD3. The length of the CDR3 is 15 residues. The V gene's germline CDR1 is GEAIGNYY and CDR2 EKD. CDR3 coding DNA: TGTGCCTGCGACACGGGTCCTTACTGGGGGATGAGACTCATCTTT. Its protein product is CACDTGPYWGMRLIF.

This sequence joins TRDV1 and TRDJ1, with 8 bases fitting TRDD3. Germline-derived CDR1 and CDR2 are TSWWSYY and QGS. The CDR3 loop spans 20 amino acids. Losses at the gene ends were 4 bases for V and 0 bases for J; bases not matched to a gene: 19. CDR3: CALGVEHTYWGAPYTDKLIF. The CDR3 bases are TGTGCTCTTGGGGTGGAACACACGTACTGGGGGGCCCCGTACACCGATAAACTCATCTTT.

The J gene is TRDJ1, the V gene TRDV2; 7 nucleotides agree with TRDD3. Trimming took 0 bases from V and 4 from J; bases not matched to a gene: 13. Per the germline V gene, CDR1 is GEAIGNYY and CDR2 is EKD. The CDR3 covers 17 residues. The CDR3, as DNA: TGTGCCTGTGACACCGTACTGGGGCGACAACAAAACGATAAACTCATCTTT. It specifies CACDTVLGRQQNDKLIF.

This clone was seen a handful of times. Germline is not matched at one junction end, which may reflect a read error. This rearrangement joins TRDV2 to TRDJ1; 11 nucleotides line up with TRDD3. The CDR3 is 15 amino acids. Germline V gene sequence: CDR1 GEAIGNYY, CDR2 EKD. The CDR3 DNA follows: TGTGCCTGTGACATTCTGGGGGATACTAACGATAGACTCATCTTT. This sequence encodes CACDILGDTNDRLIF.

This clone occurred a few times. The rearrangement uses TRDV1 and TRDJ1; D is uncertain. The V end was cut by 0 bases, the J end by 4 bases, with 9 bases between. The germline CDR1 and CDR2 sequences are TSWWSYY and QGS. This CDR3 is built from 14 residues. Here the CDR3 reads CALGELPLDDKLIF. The CDR3 DNA reads TGTGCTCTTGGGGAACTCCCTTTGGACGATAAACTCATCTTT.

This clone is medium-sized in the sample. V and J are TRDV2 and TRDJ1; no definite D call. V shed 0 bases and J shed 0 bases, with 16 bases lying between them. Germline V gene sequence: CDR1 GEAIGNYY, CDR2 EKD. This CDR3 is 17 amino acids long. CDR3 in DNA: TGTGCCTGTGACACCCTCATCCACAAAGATAACACCGATAAACTCATCTTT. Translation gives CACDTLIHKDNTDKLIF.

This clone turned up a few times. A much larger clone differs from this one at a single base, so this may be a read error. V is TRDV2 and J is TRDJ1, with TRDD3 matching 13 bases. Germline V gives CDR1 GEAIGNYY, CDR2 EKD. CDR3 size: 18 residues. The CDR3 protein is CACDHVLGDTRNTDKPIF. The CDR3 nucleotides read TGTGCCTGTGACCACGTACTGGGGGATACGCGTAACACCGATAAACCCATCTTT.

The chain joins TRDV2 to TRDJ1; the match to TRDD3 covers 9 bases. Germline CDR1 reads GEAIGNYY; CDR2 reads EKD. V shed 3 bases, J shed 8 bases, and the junction held 24 bases outside the gene matches. This CDR3 is 19 amino acids long. This CDR3 is CACDSIRVTGGTTPGKLIF. Written as DNA, the CDR3 is TGTGCCTGTGACTCCATCCGGGTTACTGGGGGAACCACGCCAGGGAAACTCATCTTT.

By frequency in the sample, this clone is medium-sized. The same CDR3 is also encoded by other DNA sequences in this sample. The CDR3 coding sequence is TGTGCCTGTGACATCTTAACTGGGGGATTTTACACCGATAAACTCATCTTT. It translates to CACDILTGGFYTDKLIF. The gene calls are TRDV2 and TRDJ1; 10 positions agree with TRDD3. Losses at the gene ends were 2 bases for V and 0 bases for J; bases not matched to a gene: 8. Germline V lookup: CDR1 GEAIGNYY, CDR2 EKD. The CDR3 length is 17 residues.

Here the CDR3 reads CALGGSSEEEAFPILGDMKLIF. Written as DNA, the CDR3 is TGTGCTCTTGGGGGATCTTCAGAGGAGGAAGCCTTCCCGATACTGGGGGATATGAAACTCATCTTT. The J gene is TRDJ1, the V gene TRDV1; 11 bases agree with TRDD3. CDR1 and CDR2 (germline): TSWWSYY, QGS. V lost 4 bases, J lost 8 bases, and 30 bases stayed unmatched. This CDR3 is built from 22 residues.

This rearrangement joins TRDV2 to TRDJ1; D possibly corresponds to TRDD3 (6 bases). The CDR3 is 19 amino acids. CDR1 and CDR2 (germline): GEAIGNYY, EKD. V was clipped by 0 bases and J by 0 bases, with 22 bases between them. CDR3: CACDTVGISTAIDTDKLIF. CDR3 DNA: TGTGCCTGTGACACCGTTGGGATAAGTACCGCCATTGACACCGATAAACTCATCTTT.

Judged by abundance, this clone is medium-sized. The same CDR3 is also encoded by other DNA sequences in this sample. The rearrangement links TRDV2 to TRDJ1, with 9 nucleotides matching TRDD3. This CDR3 has 16 amino acids. Germline V gene data show CDR1 as GEAIGNYY and CDR2 as EKD. Trimming at V came to 3 bases and at J to 6 bases, leaving 13 bases not matched to a gene. In nucleotides, the CDR3 is TGTGCCTGTGACTACGTACTGGGGGACCCTCTCCATAAACTCATCTTT. Translated, it gives CACDYVLGDPLHKLIF.

By proportion, this clone is medium-sized. Germline is not matched at one junction end, which may reflect a read error. The CDR3 region is CACDTVSGWGTPLRLSSWDTQQMFF. DNA of the CDR3: TGTGCCTGTGACACCGTGAGTGGGTGGGGGACCCCGCTTCGTTTATCGTCCTGGGACACCCAACAGATGTTTTTC. The genes are TRDV2 and TRDJ3; TRDD3 matches at 7 bases. The CDR3 has 25 amino acids. The germline V gene has CDR1 GEAIGNYY and CDR2 EKD.

This clone was counted a few times. Relative to the germline gene, one junction end is altered; a read error may explain this. The sample has other DNA sequences that encode this CDR3 too. The CDR3: CACDTPEEDTTYTDKLIF. The CDR3 bases are TGTGCCTGTGACACCCCGGAAGAGGATACAACTTACACCGATAAACTCATCTTC. The chain is built from TRDV2 and TRDJ1; maybe TRDD3 (6 bases). CDR1 and CDR2 (germline): GEAIGNYY, EKD. The CDR3 spans 18 residues.

By share, this clone counts as large. The CDR3 nucleotides read TGTGCCTGTGACCCGTTGGGGGCTCACACCGATAAACTCATCTTT. Protein: CACDPLGAHTDKLIF. The chain joins TRDV2 to TRDJ1; TRDD3 is a possible D gene (6 bases). V was trimmed by 3 bases and J by 0 bases, leaving 13 bases between them. The CDR3 spans 15 residues. CDR1 and CDR2 (germline): GEAIGNYY, EKD.

By proportion, this clone is medium-sized (0.01 to 0.1%). This chain joins TRDV2 and TRDJ1, with 13 bases aligning to TRDD3. The CDR3 is made up of 19 amino acids. The J segment lost 0 bases and the V segment lost 3 bases, leaving 12 bases of the junction unmatched. From germline, CDR1 is GEAIGNYY and CDR2 EKD. CDR3 region: CACDAILGDTHGDTDKLIF. The CDR3, as DNA: TGTGCCTGTGACGCTATACTGGGGGATACGCACGGGGACACCGATAAACTCATCTTT.

This clone occurred a few times. The chain joins TRDV2 to TRDJ3; 11 bases agree with TRDD3. Germline V lookup: CDR1 GEAIGNYY, CDR2 EKD. Losses at the gene ends were 0 bases for V and 11 bases for J; bases not matched to a gene: 11. There are 18 residues in the CDR3. As DNA, the CDR3 is TGTGCCTGTGACACCCTACTGGGGGATATAGATTCCCCCCGACAGATGTTTTTC. It specifies CACDTLLGDIDSPRQMFF.

This clone ranks as medium-sized (0.01 to 0.1%). This chain links TRDV2 with TRDJ1, with 11 bases fitting TRDD3. CDR1 is GEAIGNYY, CDR2 EKD, per germline. Trimming at V came to 7 bases and at J to 3 bases, leaving 12 bases not matched to a gene. The CDR3 has 16 amino acids. The CDR3 is CACASLGDTMSDKLIF. CDR3 bases: TGTGCCTGCGCTTCGCTGGGGGATACAATGTCCGATAAACTCATCTTT.

This clone is large within its sample. With a far larger clone one base away, a read error is the likely cause. The rearrangement uses TRDV2 and TRDJ3, with 7 nucleotides matching TRDD3. Germline loops: CDR1 GEAIGNYY, CDR2 EKD. The CDR3 is made up of 25 amino acids. CDR3 coding DNA: TGTGCCTGTGACACCGTGAGTGGATGGGGGACCCCGCTTCGTTTATCGTCCTGGGACGCCCGACAGATGTTTTTC. It is translated as CACDTVSGWGTPLRLSSWDARQMFF.

By proportion, this clone is medium-sized (0.01 to 0.1%). The sample carries other DNA sequences with the same CDR3. The gene calls are TRDV2 and TRDJ1; 13 bases line up with TRDD3. This CDR3 contains 20 residues. V lost 3 bases and J lost 0; bases outside the gene matches: 15. Germline assignment: CDR1 GEAIGNYY and CDR2 EKD. Here the CDR3 reads CACDGVLGDTRDSYTDKLIF. CDR3 in DNA: TGTGCCTGTGACGGCGTACTGGGGGATACGCGGGATTCGTACACCGATAAACTCATCTTT.